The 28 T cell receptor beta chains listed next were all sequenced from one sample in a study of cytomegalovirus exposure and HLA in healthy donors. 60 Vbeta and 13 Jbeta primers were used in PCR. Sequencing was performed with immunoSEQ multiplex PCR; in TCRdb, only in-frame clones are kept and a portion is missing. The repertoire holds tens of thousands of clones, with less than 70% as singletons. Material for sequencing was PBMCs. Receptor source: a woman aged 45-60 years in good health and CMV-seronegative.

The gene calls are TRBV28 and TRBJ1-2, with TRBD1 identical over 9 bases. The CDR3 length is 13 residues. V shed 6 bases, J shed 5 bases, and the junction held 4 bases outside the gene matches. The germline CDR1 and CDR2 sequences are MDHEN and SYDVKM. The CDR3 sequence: CASSMTGGYGYTF. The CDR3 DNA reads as TGTGCCAGCAGCATGACAGGGGGGTATGGCTACACCTTC.

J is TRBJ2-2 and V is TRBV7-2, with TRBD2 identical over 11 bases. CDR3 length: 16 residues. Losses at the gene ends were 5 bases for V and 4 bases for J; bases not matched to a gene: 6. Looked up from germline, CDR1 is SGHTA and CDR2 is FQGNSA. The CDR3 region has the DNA TGTGCCAGCAGCCCCCCTAGCGGGAGGCTCACCGGGGAGCTGTTTTTT. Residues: CASSPPSGRLTGELFF.

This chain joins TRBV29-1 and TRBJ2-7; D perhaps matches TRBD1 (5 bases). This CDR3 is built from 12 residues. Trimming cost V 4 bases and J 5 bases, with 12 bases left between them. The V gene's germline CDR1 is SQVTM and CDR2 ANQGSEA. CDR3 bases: TGCAGCGTTGCACAAGGGGTCGACGAGCAGTACTTC. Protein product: CSVAQGVDEQYF.

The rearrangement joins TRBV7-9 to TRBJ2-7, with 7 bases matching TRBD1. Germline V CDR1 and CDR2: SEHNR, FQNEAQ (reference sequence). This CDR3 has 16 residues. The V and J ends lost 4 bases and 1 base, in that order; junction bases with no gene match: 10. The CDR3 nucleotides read TGTGCCAGCAGCTATACAAGATCGACAGGGTCCTACGAGCAGTACTTC. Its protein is CASSYTRSTGSYEQYF.

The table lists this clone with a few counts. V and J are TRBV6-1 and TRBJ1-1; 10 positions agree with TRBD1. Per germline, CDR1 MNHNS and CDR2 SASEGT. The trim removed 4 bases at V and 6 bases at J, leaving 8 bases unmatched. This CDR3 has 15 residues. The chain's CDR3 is CASSGLPGQGSEAFF. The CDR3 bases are TGTGCCAGCAGTGGGCTTCCGGGACAGGGGTCTGAAGCTTTCTTT.

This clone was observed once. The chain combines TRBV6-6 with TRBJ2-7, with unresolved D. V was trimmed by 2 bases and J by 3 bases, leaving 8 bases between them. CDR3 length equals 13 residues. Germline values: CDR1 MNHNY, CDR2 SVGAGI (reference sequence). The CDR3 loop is CASSYALIYEQYF. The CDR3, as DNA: TGTGCCAGCAGTTACGCACTCATCTACGAGCAGTACTTC.

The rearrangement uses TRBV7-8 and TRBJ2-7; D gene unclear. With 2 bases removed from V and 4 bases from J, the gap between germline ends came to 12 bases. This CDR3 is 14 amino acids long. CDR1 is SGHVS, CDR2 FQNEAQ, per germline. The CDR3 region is CASSLMTAGYEQYF. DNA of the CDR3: TGTGCCAGCAGCTTAATGACGGCCGGGTACGAGCAGTACTTC.

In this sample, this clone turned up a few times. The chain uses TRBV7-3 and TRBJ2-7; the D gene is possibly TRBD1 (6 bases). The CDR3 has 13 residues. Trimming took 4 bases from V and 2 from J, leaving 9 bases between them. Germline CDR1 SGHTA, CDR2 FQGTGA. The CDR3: CASSSTGTYEQYF. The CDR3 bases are TGTGCCAGCAGCTCGACAGGTACCTACGAGCAGTACTTC.

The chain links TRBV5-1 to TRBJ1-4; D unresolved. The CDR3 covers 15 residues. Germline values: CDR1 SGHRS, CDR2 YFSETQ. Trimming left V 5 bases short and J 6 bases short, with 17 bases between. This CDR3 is CASSFTPGIDEKLFF. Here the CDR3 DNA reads TGCGCCAGCAGTTTTACACCGGGGATCGATGAAAAACTGTTTTTT.

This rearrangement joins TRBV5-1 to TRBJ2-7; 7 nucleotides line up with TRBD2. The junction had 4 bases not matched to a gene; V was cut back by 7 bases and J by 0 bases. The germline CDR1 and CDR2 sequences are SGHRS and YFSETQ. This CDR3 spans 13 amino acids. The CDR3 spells CASLAESSYEQYF. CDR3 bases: TGCGCCAGCCTAGCGGAAAGCTCCTACGAGCAGTACTTC.

The CDR3 reads CSVETLLAGVYEQYF. The CDR3 coding sequence is TGCAGCGTTGAAACGCTACTAGCGGGAGTCTACGAGCAGTACTTC. This chain joins TRBV29-1 and TRBJ2-7; 11 nucleotides line up with TRBD2. Germline V gives CDR1 SQVTM, CDR2 ANQGSEA. The CDR3 runs 15 residues. V dropped 2 bases and J dropped 3; count of bases not matched to a gene: 6.

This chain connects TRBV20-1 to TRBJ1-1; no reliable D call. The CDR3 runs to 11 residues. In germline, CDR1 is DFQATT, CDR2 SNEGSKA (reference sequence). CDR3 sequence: CTAGGLESAFF. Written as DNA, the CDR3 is TGCACCGCGGGAGGGCTTGAATCAGCTTTCTTT.

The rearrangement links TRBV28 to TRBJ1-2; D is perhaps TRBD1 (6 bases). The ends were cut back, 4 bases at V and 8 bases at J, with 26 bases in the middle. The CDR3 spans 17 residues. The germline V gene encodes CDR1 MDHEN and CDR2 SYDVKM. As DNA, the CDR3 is TGTGCCAGCAGTTCCCCATCATCAATGCACAGCCAGGGGGGCTACACCTTC. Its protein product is CASSSPSSMHSQGGYTF.

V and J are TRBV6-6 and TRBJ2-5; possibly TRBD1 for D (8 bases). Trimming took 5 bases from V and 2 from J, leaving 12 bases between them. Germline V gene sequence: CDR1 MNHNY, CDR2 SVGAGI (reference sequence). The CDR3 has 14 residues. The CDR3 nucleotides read TGTGCCAGCAGTAACAGGGGGGGGCAAGAGACCCAGTACTTC. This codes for CASSNRGGQETQYF.

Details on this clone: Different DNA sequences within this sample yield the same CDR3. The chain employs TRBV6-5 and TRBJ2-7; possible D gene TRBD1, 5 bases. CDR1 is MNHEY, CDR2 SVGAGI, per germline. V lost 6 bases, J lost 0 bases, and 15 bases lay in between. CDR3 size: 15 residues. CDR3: CASSRPPQVSYEQYF. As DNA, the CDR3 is TGTGCCAGCAGCCGTCCGCCACAGGTCTCCTACGAGCAGTACTTC.

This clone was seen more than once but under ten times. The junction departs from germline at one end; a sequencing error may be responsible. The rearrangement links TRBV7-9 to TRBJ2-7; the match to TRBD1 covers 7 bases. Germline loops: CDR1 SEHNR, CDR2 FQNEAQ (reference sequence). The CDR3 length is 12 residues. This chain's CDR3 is CSSSPTGAEQYF. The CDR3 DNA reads TGTTCCAGCAGCCCCACAGGGGCCGAGCAGTACTTC.

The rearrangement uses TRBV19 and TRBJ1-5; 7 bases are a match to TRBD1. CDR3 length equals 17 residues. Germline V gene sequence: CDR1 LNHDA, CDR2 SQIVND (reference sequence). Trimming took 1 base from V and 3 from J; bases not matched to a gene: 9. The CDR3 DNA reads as TGTGCCAGTAGTATAGCGGGCAGGGGGACGATCAATCAGCCCCAGCATTTT. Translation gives CASSIAGRGTINQPQHF.

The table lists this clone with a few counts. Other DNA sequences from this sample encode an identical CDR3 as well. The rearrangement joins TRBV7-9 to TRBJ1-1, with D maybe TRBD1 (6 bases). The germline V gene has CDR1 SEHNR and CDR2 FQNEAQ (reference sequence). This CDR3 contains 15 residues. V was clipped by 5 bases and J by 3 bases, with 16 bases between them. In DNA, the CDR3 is TGTGCCAGCAGCCCCCGTTCTAAGGGGGACACTGAAGCTTTCTTT. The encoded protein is CASSPRSKGDTEAFF. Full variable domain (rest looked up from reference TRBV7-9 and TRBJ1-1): DTGVSQNPRHKITKRGQNVTFRCDPISEHNRLYWYRQTLGQGPEFLTYFQNEAQLEKSRLLSDRFSAERPKGSFSTLEIQRTEQGDSAMYLCASSPRSKGDTEAFFGQGTRLTVV.

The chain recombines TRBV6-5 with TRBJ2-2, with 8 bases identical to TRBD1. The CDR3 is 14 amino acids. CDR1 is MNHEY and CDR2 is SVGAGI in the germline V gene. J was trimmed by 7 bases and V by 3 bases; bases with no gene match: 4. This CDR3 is CASSYGQGSGELFF. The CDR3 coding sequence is TGTGCCAGCAGTTATGGACAGGGTAGCGGGGAGCTGTTTTTT.

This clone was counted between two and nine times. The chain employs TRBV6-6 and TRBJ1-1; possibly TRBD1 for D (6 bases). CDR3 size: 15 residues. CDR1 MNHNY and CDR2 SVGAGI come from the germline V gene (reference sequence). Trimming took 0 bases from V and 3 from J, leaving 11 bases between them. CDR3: CASSYSRSGDTEAFF. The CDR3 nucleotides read TGTGCCAGCAGTTACTCGAGGTCAGGGGACACTGAAGCTTTCTTT.

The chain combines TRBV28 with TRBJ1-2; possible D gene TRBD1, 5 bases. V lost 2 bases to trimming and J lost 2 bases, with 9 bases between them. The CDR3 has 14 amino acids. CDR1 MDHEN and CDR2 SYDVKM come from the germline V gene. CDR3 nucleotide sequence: TGTGCCAGCAGTTTAATCCACAGGAACTATGGCTACACCTTC. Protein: CASSLIHRNYGYTF.

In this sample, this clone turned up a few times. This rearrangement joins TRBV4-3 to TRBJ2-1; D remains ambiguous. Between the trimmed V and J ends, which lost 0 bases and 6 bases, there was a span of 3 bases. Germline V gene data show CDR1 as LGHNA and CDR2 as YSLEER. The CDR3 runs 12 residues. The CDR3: CASSQDINEQFF. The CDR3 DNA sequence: TGCGCCAGCAGCCAAGATATCAATGAGCAGTTCTTC.

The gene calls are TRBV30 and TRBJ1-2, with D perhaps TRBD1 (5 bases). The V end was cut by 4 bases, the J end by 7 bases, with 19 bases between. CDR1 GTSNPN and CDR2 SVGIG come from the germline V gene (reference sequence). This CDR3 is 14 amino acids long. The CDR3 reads CAWTGGRGGSGYTF. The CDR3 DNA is TGTGCCTGGACCGGGGGACGGGGGGGGTCTGGCTACACCTTC.

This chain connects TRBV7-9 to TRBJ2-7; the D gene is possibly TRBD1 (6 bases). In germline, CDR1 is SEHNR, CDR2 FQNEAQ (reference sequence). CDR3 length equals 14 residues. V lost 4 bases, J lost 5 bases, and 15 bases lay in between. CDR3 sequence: CASSSTTGPNEQYF. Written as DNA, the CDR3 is TGTGCCAGCAGCTCTACGACAGGCCCCAACGAGCAGTACTTC.

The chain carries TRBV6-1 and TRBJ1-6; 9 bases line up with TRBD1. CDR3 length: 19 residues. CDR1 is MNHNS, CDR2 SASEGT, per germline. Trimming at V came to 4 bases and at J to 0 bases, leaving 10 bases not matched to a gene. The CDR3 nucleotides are TGTGCCAGCAGTGTCCCGGGACAGGGTGGGAGCTCCTATAATTCACCCCTCCACTTT. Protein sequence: CASSVPGQGGSSYNSPLHF.

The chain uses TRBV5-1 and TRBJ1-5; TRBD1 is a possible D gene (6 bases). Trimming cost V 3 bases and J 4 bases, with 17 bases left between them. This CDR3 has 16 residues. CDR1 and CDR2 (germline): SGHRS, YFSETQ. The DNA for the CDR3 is TGCGCCAGCAGCTCCCAACCACAGGGTCCTAATCAGCCCCAGCATTTT. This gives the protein CASSSQPQGPNQPQHF.

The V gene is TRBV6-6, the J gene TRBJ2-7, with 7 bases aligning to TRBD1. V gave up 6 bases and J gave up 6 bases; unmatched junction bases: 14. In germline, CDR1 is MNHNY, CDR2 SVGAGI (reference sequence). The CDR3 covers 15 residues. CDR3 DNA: TGTGCCAGCAGCTCTCCCTCGACAGGGACGAGCGAGCAGTACTTC. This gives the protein CASSSPSTGTSEQYF.

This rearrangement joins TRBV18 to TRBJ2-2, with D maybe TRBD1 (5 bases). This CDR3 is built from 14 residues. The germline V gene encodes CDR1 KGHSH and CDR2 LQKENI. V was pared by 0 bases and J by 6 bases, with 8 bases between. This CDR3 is CASSPPGASGELFF. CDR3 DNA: TGTGCCAGCTCACCACCAGGGGCGTCCGGGGAGCTGTTTTTT.